This T cell receptor (beta chain) was obtained from a study of shared clonotypes between healthy human individuals. Turning to the study itself: A donor's plate count was three for CD4 naive and three for CD4 memory; CD8 naive had two and CD8 memory one.

Method: immunoSEQ multiplex PCR; TCRdb's copy keeps in-frame clones and lacks some. The repertoire holds over a million clones, with roughly 96% as singletons. The study drew its donors from healthy HIV-negative adults without recent acute infections or vaccinations. V dropped 6 bases and J dropped 2; count of bases not matched to a gene: 9. Germline V CDR1 and CDR2: KGHSH, LQKENI. The CDR3 spans 18 residues. Sequencing input: naive CD4+ T cells sorted from blood. Noted subset: CD45RA+ positively selected. The J gene is TRBJ2-1, the V gene TRBV18; 14 bases agree with TRBD2. This sequence originates from a young man in good health. CDR3 coding DNA: TGTGCCAGCTCGGCCGGGACTAGCGGGAGTGGGCCCTACAATGAGCAGTTCTTC. Protein: CASSAGTSGSGPYNEQFF.